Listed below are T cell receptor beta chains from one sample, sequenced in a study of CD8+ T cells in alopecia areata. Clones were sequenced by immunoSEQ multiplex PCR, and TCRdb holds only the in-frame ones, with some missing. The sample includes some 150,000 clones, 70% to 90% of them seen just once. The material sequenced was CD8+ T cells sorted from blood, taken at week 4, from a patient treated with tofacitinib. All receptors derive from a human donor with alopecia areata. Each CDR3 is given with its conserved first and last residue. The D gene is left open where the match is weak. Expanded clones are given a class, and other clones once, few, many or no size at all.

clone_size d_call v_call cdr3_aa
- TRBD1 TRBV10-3 CAISEGQEDPEQYF
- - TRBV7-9 CASSRRDQSYEQYF
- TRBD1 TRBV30 CAWVVPDRGGEQYF
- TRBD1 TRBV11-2 CASSWGTAKTYEQYF
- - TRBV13 CASSLQSEAFF
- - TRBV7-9 CASSQPRAQETQYF
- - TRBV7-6 CASSREPGTGELFF
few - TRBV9 CASSVGQPGELFF
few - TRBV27 CASSLLSGGGELFF
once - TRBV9 CASSDGFPSYEQYF
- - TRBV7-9 CASSSDGGLYGYTF
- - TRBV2 CATQVSEQFF
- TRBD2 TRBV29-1 CSGSGTESSYNEQFF
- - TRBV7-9 CASSPGLGYGYTF
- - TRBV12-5 CASGLSETQYF
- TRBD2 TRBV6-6 CASSESGNPYEQYF
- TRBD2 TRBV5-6 CASSMGLAGLTDTQYF
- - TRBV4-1 CASSQEGSPGNYEQYF
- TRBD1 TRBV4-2 CASSQISRGPHTDTQYF
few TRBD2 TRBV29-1 CSVAVGGAGELFF
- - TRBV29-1 CSVDSSGVGGYTF
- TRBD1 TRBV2 CASTPGDRTYEQYF
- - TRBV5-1 CASSFLGSGLDIQYF
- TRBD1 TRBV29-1 CSASTGGADTQYF
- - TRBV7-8 CASSLVSGEAFF
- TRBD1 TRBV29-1 CSVVGTGGAEEQYF
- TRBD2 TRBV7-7 CASSRTSGTTDTQYF
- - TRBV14 CASSQRPRADEKLFF
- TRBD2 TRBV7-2 CASSWGLDAFEQYF
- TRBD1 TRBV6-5 CAVTGVAGEQYF
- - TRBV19 CASSDDTLSYGYTF
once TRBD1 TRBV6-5 CASSYTGDFSYEQYF
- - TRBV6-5 CASSWGSLAGELFF
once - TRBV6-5 CASSYSGGNGEKLFF
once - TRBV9 CASSFQVGAGAFF
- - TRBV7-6 CASSSLGELYEQFF
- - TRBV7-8 CASSLAGLYEQYF
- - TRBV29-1 CSVEENRVSLSGANVLTF
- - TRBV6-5 CASSYGEKLFF
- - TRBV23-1 CASSQSLKRDVEQYF
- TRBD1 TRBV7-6 CASSQGQKFDQPQHF
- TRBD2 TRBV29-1 CSVSSGSYNEQFF
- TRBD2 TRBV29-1 CSAHGAGGPYNEQFF
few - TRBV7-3 CASSLRPVGLSYF